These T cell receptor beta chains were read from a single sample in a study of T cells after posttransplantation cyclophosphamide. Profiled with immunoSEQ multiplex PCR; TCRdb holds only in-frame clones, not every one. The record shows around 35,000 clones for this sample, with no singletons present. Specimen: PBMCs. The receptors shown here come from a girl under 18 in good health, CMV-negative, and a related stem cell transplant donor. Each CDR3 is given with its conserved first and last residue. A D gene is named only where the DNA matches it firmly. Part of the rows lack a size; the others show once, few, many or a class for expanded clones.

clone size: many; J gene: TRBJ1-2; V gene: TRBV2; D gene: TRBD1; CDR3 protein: CASSGQGRGYTF; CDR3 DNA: TGTGCCAGCAGCGGACAGGGACGTGGCTACACCTTC
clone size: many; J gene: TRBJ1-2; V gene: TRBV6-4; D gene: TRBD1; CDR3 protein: CASTSLGERGQAKSYGYTF; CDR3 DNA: TGTGCCAGCACCTCACTTGGGGAACGGGGACAGGCGAAATCCTATGGCTACACCTTC
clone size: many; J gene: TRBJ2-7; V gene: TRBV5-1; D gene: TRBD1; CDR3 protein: CASSLGTGGYEQYF; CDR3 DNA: TGCGCCAGCAGCTTGGGGACAGGGGGCTACGAGCAGTACTTC
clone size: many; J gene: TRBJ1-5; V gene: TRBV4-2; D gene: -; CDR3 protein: CASSQEGQGSNQPQHF; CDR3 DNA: TGTGCCAGCAGCCAAGAAGGGCAGGGGAGCAATCAGCCCCAGCATTTT
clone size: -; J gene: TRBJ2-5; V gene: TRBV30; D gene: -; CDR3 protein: CAWTRQVQETQYF; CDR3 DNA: TGTGCCTGGACCCGACAGGTCCAAGAGACCCAGTACTTC
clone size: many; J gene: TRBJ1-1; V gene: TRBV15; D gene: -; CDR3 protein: CATSRGGGGRNTEAFF; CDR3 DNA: TGTGCCACCAGCAGAGGGGGGGGAGGACGGAACACTGAAGCTTTCTTT
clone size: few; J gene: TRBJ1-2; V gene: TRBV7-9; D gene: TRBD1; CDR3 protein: CASSRGTGGYGYTF; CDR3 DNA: TGTGCCAGCAGTCGTGGGACAGGGGGCTATGGCTACACCTTC
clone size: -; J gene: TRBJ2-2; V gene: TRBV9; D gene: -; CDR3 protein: CASSLEGGGTGELFF; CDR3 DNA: TGTGCCAGCAGCTTAGAGGGAGGGGGCACCGGGGAGCTGTTTTTT
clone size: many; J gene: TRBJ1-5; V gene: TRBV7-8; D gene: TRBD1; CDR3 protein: CASRETGGRSNQPQHF; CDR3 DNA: TGTGCCAGCAGGGAGACAGGGGGCCGCAGCAATCAGCCCCAGCATTTT
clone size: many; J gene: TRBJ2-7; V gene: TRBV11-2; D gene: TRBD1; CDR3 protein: CASSLDIGTGNYEQYF; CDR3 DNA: TGTGCCAGCAGCTTAGACATCGGGACAGGGAACTACGAGCAGTACTTC
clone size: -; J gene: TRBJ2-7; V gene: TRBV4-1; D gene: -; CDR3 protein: CASSQRTVSYEQYF; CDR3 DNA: TGCGCCAGCAGCCAAAGGACAGTCTCCTACGAGCAGTACTTC
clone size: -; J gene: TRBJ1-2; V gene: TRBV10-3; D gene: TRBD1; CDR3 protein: CAISEGQGEANYGYTF; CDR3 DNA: TGTGCCATCAGTGAGGGTCAGGGGGAAGCTAACTATGGCTACACCTTC
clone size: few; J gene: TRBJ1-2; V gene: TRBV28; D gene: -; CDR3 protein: CASRRHGGLYGYTF; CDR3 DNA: TGTGCCAGCAGGAGGCATGGGGGCCTCTATGGCTACACCTTC
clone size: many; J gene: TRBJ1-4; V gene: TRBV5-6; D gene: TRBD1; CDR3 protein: CASSDGTGGIGNEKLFF; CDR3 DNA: TGTGCCAGCAGCGACGGGACAGGGGGCATCGGTAATGAAAAACTGTTTTTT
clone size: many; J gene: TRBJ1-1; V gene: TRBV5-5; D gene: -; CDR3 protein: CASSLGRVNTEAFF; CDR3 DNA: TGTGCCAGCAGCTTGGGCAGGGTGAACACTGAAGCTTTCTTT
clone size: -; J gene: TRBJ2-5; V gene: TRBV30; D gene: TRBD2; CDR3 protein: CAWRLAGQETQYF; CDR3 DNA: TGTGCCTGGAGACTAGCGGGGCAAGAGACCCAGTACTTC
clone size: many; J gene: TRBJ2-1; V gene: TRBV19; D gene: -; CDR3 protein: CASSVRTTFKEQFF; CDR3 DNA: TGTGCCAGTAGTGTCCGGACTACATTCAAGGAGCAGTTCTTC
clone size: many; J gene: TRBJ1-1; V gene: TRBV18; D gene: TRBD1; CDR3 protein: CASQTGALNTEAFF; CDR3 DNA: TGTGCCAGCCAGACAGGGGCCTTGAACACTGAAGCTTTCTTT
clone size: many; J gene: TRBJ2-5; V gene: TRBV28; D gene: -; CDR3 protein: CASRPGSKEETQYF; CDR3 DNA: TGTGCCAGCAGACCCGGGTCTAAGGAAGAGACCCAGTACTTC
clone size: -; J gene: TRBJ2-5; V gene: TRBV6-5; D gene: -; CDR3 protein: CASSYSGGQETQYF; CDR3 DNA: TGTGCCAGCAGTTACTCTGGCGGTCAAGAGACCCAGTACTTC
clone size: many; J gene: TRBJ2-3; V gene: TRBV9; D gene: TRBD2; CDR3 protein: CATPEKREAPDTQYF; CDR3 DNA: TGTGCCACCCCGGAGAAGCGGGAGGCCCCAGATACGCAGTATTTT
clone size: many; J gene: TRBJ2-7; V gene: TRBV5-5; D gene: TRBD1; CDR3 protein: CASSLFGTDHYEQYF; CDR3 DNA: TGTGCCAGCAGCTTGTTCGGGACAGACCACTACGAGCAGTACTTC
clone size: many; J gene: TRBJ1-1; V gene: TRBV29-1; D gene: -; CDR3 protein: CSVRNRETEAFF; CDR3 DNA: TGCAGCGTTCGAAACAGGGAAACTGAAGCTTTCTTT
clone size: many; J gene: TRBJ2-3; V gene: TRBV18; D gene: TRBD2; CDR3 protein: CASSPGVGLVSAQYF; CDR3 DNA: TGTGCCAGCTCACCGGGAGTCGGACTAGTTTCAGCGCAGTATTTT
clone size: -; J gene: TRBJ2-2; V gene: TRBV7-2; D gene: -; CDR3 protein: CASSLARGYGELFF; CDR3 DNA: TGTGCCAGCAGCTTAGCGCGGGGTTATGGGGAGCTGTTTTTT
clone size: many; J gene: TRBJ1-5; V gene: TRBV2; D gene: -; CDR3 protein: CASSLPPQHF; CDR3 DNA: TGTGCCAGCAGTCTCCCTCCCCAGCATTTT
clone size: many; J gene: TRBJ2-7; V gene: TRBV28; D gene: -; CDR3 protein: CASEDTIDSYEQYF; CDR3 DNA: TGTGCCAGCGAAGACACGATCGATTCCTACGAGCAGTACTTC
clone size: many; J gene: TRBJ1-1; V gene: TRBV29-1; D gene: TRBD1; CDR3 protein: CSVKDRANTEAFF; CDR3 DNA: TGCAGCGTTAAGGACAGGGCGAACACTGAAGCTTTCTTT
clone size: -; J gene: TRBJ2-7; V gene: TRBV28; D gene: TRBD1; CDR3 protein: CASTVGTGSYEQYF; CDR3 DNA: TGTGCCAGCACCGTTGGGACAGGTTCCTACGAGCAGTACTTC
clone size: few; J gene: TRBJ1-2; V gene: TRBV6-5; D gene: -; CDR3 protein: CASRHRKFSGGYTF; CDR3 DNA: TGTGCCAGCAGGCACAGGAAATTTTCCGGGGGCTACACCTTC
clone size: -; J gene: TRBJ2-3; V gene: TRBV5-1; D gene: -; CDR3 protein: CASSLLAVGSGTDTQYF; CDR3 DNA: TGCGCCAGCAGCTTACTAGCTGTTGGGTCGGGCACAGATACGCAGTATTTT
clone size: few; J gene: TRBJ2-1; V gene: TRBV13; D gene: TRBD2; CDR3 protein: CASNLLARSYNEQFF; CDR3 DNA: TGTGCCAGCAACCTACTAGCGAGATCCTACAATGAGCAGTTCTTC
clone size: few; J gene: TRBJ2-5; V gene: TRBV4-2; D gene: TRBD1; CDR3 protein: CASSPTRTGGETQYF; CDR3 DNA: TGTGCCAGCAGCCCGACAAGGACAGGGGGAGAGACCCAGTACTTC
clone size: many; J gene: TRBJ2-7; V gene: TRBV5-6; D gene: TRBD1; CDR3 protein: CASRSTGNYEQYF; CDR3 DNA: TGTGCCAGCAGATCGACAGGGAACTACGAGCAGTACTTC
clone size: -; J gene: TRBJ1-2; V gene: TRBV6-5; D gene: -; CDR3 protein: CASSSGRGDGYTF; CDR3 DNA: TGTGCCAGCAGTTCAGGTCGGGGGGATGGCTACACCTTC
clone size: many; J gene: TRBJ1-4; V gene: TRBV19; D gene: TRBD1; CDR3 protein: CASSRTGRDEKLFF; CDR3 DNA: TGTGCCAGTAGCCGGACAGGGCGTGATGAAAAACTGTTTTTT
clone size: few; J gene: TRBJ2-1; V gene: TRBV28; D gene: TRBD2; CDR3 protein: CASRRTSGGWSYNEQFF; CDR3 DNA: TGTGCCAGCAGACGGACTAGCGGGGGGTGGTCCTACAATGAGCAGTTCTTC
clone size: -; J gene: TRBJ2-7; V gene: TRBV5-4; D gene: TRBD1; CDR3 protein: CASSRDRTLYEQYF; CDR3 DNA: TGTGCCAGCAGCAGGGACAGGACGTTGTACGAGCAGTACTTC
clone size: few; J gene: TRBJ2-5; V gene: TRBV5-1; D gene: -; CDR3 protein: CASSGGLRREQYF; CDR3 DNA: TGCGCCAGCAGCGGAGGACTCCGAAGGGAGCAGTACTTC
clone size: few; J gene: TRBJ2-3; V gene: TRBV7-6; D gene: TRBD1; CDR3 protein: CASSLTGQGWTDTQYF; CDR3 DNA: TGTGCCAGCAGCCTTACGGGACAGGGGTGGACAGATACGCAGTATTTT
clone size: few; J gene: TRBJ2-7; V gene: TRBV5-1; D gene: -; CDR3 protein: CASSLPGTYEQYF; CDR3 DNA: TGCGCCAGCAGCTTGCCGGGGACCTACGAGCAGTACTTC
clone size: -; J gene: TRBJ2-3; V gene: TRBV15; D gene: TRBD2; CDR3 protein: CATSRVAGYTDTQYF; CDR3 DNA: TGTGCCACCAGCAGAGTAGCGGGATACACAGATACGCAGTATTTT
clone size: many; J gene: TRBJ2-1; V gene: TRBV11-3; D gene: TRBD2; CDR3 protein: CASSKGLNNEQFF; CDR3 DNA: TGTGCCAGCAGCAAGGGACTAAACAATGAGCAGTTCTTC
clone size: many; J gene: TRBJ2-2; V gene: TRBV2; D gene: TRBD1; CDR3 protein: CASNRDRLSTGELFF; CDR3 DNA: TGTGCCAGCAACCGGGACAGACTTTCCACCGGGGAGCTGTTTTTT
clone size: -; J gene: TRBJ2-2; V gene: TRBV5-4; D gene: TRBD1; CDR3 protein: CASSNPGTGASGTGELFF; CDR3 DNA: TGTGCCAGCAGCAACCCCGGGACAGGGGCTTCGGGCACCGGGGAGCTGTTTTTT
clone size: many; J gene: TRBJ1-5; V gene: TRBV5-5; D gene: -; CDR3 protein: CASSRTALGGQPQHF; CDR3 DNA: TGTGCCAGCAGCCGGACAGCGCTAGGGGGTCAGCCCCAGCATTTT
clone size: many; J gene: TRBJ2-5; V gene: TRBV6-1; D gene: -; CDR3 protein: CASSEGGSQETQYF; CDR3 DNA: TGTGCCAGCAGTGAAGGAGGGAGCCAAGAGACCCAGTACTTC
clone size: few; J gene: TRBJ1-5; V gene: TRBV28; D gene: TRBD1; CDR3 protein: CATLTGGARQPQHF; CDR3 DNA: TGTGCCACCCTGACAGGGGGCGCGAGACAGCCCCAGCATTTT
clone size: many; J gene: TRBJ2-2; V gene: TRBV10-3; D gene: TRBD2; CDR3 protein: CAISDGTSGNTGELFF; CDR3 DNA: TGTGCCATCAGTGATGGGACTAGCGGGAACACCGGGGAGCTGTTTTTT
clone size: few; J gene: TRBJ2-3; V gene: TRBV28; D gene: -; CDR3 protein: CASSFQKAEITDTQYF; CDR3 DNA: TGTGCCAGCAGTTTCCAGAAGGCGGAAATCACAGATACGCAGTATTTT
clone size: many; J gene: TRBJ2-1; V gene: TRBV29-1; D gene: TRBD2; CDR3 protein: CSVTLAGRLYNEQFF; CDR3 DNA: TGCAGCGTCACATTAGCGGGTAGACTATACAATGAGCAGTTCTTC
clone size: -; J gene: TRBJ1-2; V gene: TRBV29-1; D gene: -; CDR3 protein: CSVDGGDPGLTEIAGYTF; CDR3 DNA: TGCAGCGTTGACGGCGGGGACCCGGGACTCACAGAGATCGCCGGCTACACCTTC
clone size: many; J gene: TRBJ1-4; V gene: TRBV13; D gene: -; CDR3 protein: CASSSPRGEKLFF; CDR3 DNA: TGTGCCAGCAGCTCACCCAGGGGTGAAAAACTGTTTTTT
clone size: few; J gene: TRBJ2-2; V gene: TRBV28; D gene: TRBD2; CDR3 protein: CASRSSGRKPGELFF; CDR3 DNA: TGTGCCAGCAGGTCTAGCGGGAGGAAGCCCGGGGAGCTGTTTTTT
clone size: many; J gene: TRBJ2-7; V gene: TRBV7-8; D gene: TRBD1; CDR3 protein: CASSRDREDEQYF; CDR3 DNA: TGTGCCAGCTCCCGGGACAGGGAGGACGAGCAGTACTTC
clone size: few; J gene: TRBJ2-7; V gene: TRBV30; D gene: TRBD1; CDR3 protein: CAWSVTRGQTYEQYF; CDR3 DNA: TGTGCCTGGAGTGTTACCAGGGGGCAGACCTACGAGCAGTACTTC
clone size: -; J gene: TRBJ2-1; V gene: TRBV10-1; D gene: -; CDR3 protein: CASSAGLAYNEQFF; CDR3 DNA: TGCGCCAGCAGTGCCGGGTTGGCCTACAATGAGCAGTTCTTC
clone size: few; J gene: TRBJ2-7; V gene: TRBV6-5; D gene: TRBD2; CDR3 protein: CASRLVAGGSYEQYF; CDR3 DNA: TGTGCCAGCAGACTAGTTGCGGGAGGCTCCTACGAGCAGTACTTC
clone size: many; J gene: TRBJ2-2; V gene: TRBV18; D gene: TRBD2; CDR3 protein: CASSPSIRGGNTGELFF; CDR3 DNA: TGTGCCAGCTCACCTTCAATACGGGGGGGCAACACCGGGGAGCTGTTTTTT
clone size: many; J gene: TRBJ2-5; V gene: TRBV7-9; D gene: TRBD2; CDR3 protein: CASSLVRLAEETQYF; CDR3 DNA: TGTGCCAGCAGCTTAGTAAGGCTAGCGGAAGAGACCCAGTACTTC